The 31 T cell receptor beta chains below were found in one sample sequenced in a study of blood T cell repertoires in COVID-19. Here immunoSEQ multiplex PCR was the method, and the copy in TCRdb shows in-frame clones only, minus some. Altogether roughly 110,000 clones are present, more than 75% being singletons, with the ten largest covering 7.5% to 10%. Source material: peripheral blood. The source is a woman aged 40 to 50 with acute or convalescent COVID-19.

The V gene is TRBV5-1, the J gene TRBJ2-5; D is perhaps TRBD2 (5 bases). The CDR3 runs 14 residues. Germline V gene data show CDR1 as SGHRS and CDR2 as YFSETQ. Trimming pared 3 bases from V and 1 base from J, leaving 10 bases between. The CDR3: CASSSFRGQETQYF. The CDR3 nucleotides are TGCGCCAGCAGCTCATTCCGGGGCCAAGAGACCCAGTACTTC.

The chain couples TRBV15 to TRBJ1-1; D not resolved. Per germline, CDR1 LNHNV and CDR2 YYDKDF (reference sequence). CDR3 size: 13 residues. Trimming shortened V by 3 bases and J by 11 bases, and 16 bases separated the two germline ends. The CDR3 DNA reads TGTGCCACCAGCAGGCAGCATTCGGGTCGGGCTTTCTTT. This sequence encodes CATSRQHSGRAFF.

CDR3 sequence (DNA): TGTGCCAGCAGCTTGGGACAGTCCTATGGCTACACCTTC. Translated: CASSLGQSYGYTF. The chain employs TRBV5-4 and TRBJ1-2; possibly TRBD1 for D (5 bases). V was pared by 0 bases and J by 4 bases, with 7 bases between. Per the germline V gene, CDR1 is SGHNT and CDR2 is YYREEE (reference sequence). This CDR3 comprises 13 residues.

This sequence joins TRBV29-1 and TRBJ1-1; D may be TRBD1 (6 bases). V was pared by 4 bases and J by 1 base, with 10 bases between. In germline, CDR1 is SQVTM, CDR2 ANQGSEA. The CDR3 runs 13 residues. The CDR3 spells CSVGRGQNTEAFF. CDR3 in DNA: TGCAGCGTTGGTCGGGGACAGAACACTGAAGCTTTCTTT. Looking up the rest from reference TRBV29-1 and TRBJ1-1 gives the full variable domain: SAVISQKPSRDICQRGTSLTIQCQVDSQVTMMFWYRQQPGQSLTLIATANQGSEATYESGFVIDKFPISRPNLTFSTLTVSNMSPEDSSIYLCSVGRGQNTEAFFGQGTRLTVV.

The table lists this clone with a count of one. This chain joins TRBV29-1 and TRBJ2-7, with a tentative D call TRBD1 (6 bases). CDR1 and CDR2 (germline): SQVTM, ANQGSEA. Trimming shortened V by 6 bases and J by 6 bases, and 27 bases separated the two germline ends. CDR3 length: 16 residues. CDR3 in amino acids: CSVKYTGRDPLGEQYF. The CDR3 nucleotides read TGCAGCGTGAAATATACAGGGCGCGATCCCTTAGGCGAGCAGTACTTC.

This chain links TRBV11-2 with TRBJ1-1; D is unclear. With 3 bases removed from V and 4 bases from J, the gap between germline ends came to 15 bases. This CDR3 has 15 residues. CDR1 and CDR2 (germline): SGHAT, FQNNGV. CDR3: CASSFDGGGPTEAFF. CDR3 DNA sequence: TGTGCCAGCAGCTTTGATGGAGGAGGGCCCACTGAAGCTTTCTTT. The whole variable domain, filled in from reference TRBV11-2 and TRBJ1-1, reads EAGVAQSPRYKIIEKRQSVAFWCNPISGHATLYWYQQILGQGPKLLIQFQNNGVVDDSQLPKDRFSAERLKGVDSTLKIQPAKLEDSAVYLCASSFDGGGPTEAFFGQGTRLTVV.

The V call is TRBV19, the J call TRBJ2-1; D is unresolved. Deletions cut 3 bases from V and 0 bases from J, with 6 bases between. The CDR3 consists of 14 residues. CDR1 LNHDA and CDR2 SQIVND come from the germline V gene (reference sequence). CDR3 DNA sequence: TGTGCCAGTAGTATGGTTAGCTCCTACAATGAGCAGTTCTTC. As protein: CASSMVSSYNEQFF.

This clone was counted between two and nine times. The chain links TRBV2 to TRBJ2-2; D gene uncertain. CDR1 and CDR2 (germline): SNHLY, FYNNEI. Trimming left V 2 bases short and J 2 bases short, with 6 bases between. This CDR3 is built from 14 residues. The CDR3: CASSESHNTGELFF. CDR3 sequence (DNA): TGTGCCAGCAGTGAAAGCCATAACACCGGGGAGCTGTTTTTT.

The chain uses TRBV6-2 or TRBV6-3 and TRBJ1-5; 10 bases align to TRBD1. V lost 5 bases to trimming and J lost 7 bases; unmatched junction nucleotides: 5. There are 14 residues in the CDR3. Germline V gene sequence: CDR1 MNHEY, CDR2 SVGEGT. Here the CDR3 DNA reads TGTGCCAGCAGTCCGACAGGGGGCGGGCAGCCCCAGCATTTT. Translating gives CASSPTGGGQPQHF.

The gene calls are TRBV29-1 and TRBJ1-5; perhaps TRBD1 as D (5 bases). Trimming pared 6 bases from V and 1 base from J, leaving 16 bases between. CDR3 length equals 15 residues. Germline V gives CDR1 SQVTM, CDR2 ANQGSEA. The CDR3 reads CSVSTGTLSNQPQHF. The CDR3 nucleotides read TGCAGCGTGTCAACAGGAACTTTAAGCAATCAGCCCCAGCATTTT.

The V and J genes are TRBV12-1 and TRBJ1-5; the table's D call TRBD1 went unverified against the DNA. TRBV12-1 is assigned pseudogene status. CDR3 length: 15 residues. Written as DNA, the CDR3 is TGTGCCAGCAGCACAGCAGGGGGTCTCAATCAGCCCCAGCATTTT. Protein sequence: CASSTAGGLNQPQHF.

The chain links TRBV25-1 to TRBJ1-6; no definite D call. The V end lost 5 bases, the J end lost 4 bases, and 6 bases lay between the germline ends. The CDR3 extends over 13 amino acids. Germline V gene data show CDR1 as MGHDK and CDR2 as SYGVNS. CDR3 sequence (DNA): TGTGCCAGCAGTTGGCAGTATAATTCACCCCTCCACTTT. It is translated as CASSWQYNSPLHF.

The rearrangement links TRBV7-2 to TRBJ2-5; 11 nucleotides align to TRBD2. Unmatched junction bases numbered 15, after V lost 4 bases and J lost 5 bases. Germline loops: CDR1 SGHTA, CDR2 FQGNSA. This CDR3 has 18 amino acids. The DNA for the CDR3 is TGTGCCAGCAGCTCAGGGACTAGCGGAAAAAACCGTCCCGAGACCCAGTACTTC. It yields the protein CASSSGTSGKNRPETQYF.

This chain uses TRBV5-4 with TRBJ2-1; possibly TRBD2 for D (5 bases). The CDR3 has 17 amino acids. V was shortened by 8 bases and J by 0 bases, with 21 bases between the two germline ends. Germline V gene lookup returns CDR1 SGHNT and CDR2 YYREEE (reference sequence). The CDR3: CASTKALGISSYNEQFF. The DNA for the CDR3 is TGTGCCAGTACGAAGGCACTAGGGATAAGCTCCTACAATGAGCAGTTCTTC.

The genes are TRBV4-1 and TRBJ2-7, with D perhaps TRBD1 (6 bases). Trimming pared 5 bases from V and 2 bases from J, leaving 10 bases between. CDR3 length equals 13 residues. Germline V gene sequence: CDR1 MGHRA, CDR2 YSYEKL. CDR3 in DNA: TGCGCCAGCAGCGCAGGGGTGGCCTACGAGCAGTACTTC. Residues: CASSAGVAYEQYF.

The V call is TRBV5-4, the J call TRBJ1-6; no definite D call. CDR3 size: 13 residues. The V end was cut by 2 bases, the J end by 11 bases, with 11 bases between. The V gene's germline CDR1 is SGHNT and CDR2 YYREEE (reference sequence). The CDR3 here is CASSFFTVPPLHF. In nucleotides, the CDR3 is TGTGCCAGCAGCTTTTTTACGGTTCCACCCCTCCACTTT.

The chain is built from TRBV6-1 and TRBJ1-4, with unresolved D. Germline V lookup: CDR1 MNHNS, CDR2 SASEGT. The V end lost 0 bases, the J end lost 8 bases, and 16 bases lay between the germline ends. This CDR3 is 16 amino acids long. The chain's CDR3 is CASSEAYRAGGEKLFF. CDR3 nucleotides: TGTGCCAGCAGTGAAGCTTACCGGGCAGGAGGGGAAAAACTGTTTTTT.

The chain links TRBV7-7 to TRBJ2-3; 13 bases align to TRBD2. From germline, CDR1 is SSHAT and CDR2 FNYEAQ (reference sequence). The length of the CDR3 is 15 residues. Trimming cost V 5 bases and J 4 bases; bases outside gene matches: 3. The chain's CDR3 is CASSRTSGGADTQYF. CDR3 nucleotides: TGTGCCAGCAGCCGAACTAGCGGGGGGGCAGATACGCAGTATTTT.

This clone was recorded a few times. The rearrangement links TRBV3-1 (or the pseudogene TRBV3-2) to TRBJ1-1; D remains unclear. Germline V CDR1 and CDR2: LGHDT, YNNKEL (reference sequence). Trimming cost V 3 bases and J 1 base, with 15 bases left between them. This CDR3 is 16 amino acids long. CDR3 DNA sequence: TGTGCCAGCAGCCATTCAAGAGGAAGAGGGAACACTGAAGCTTTCTTT. Its protein product is CASSHSRGRGNTEAFF.

In this sample, this clone turned up once. The V gene is TRBV18, the J gene TRBJ2-5; 7 bases fit TRBD1. V was pared by 6 bases and J by 5 bases, with 15 bases of the junction left unmatched. Germline V gene data show CDR1 as KGHSH and CDR2 as LQKENI. CDR3 length: 16 amino acids. CDR3 nucleotides: TGTGCCAGCTCCCCAACCAGGGGGAAACTCGGGGAGACCCAGTACTTC. The encoded protein is CASSPTRGKLGETQYF. Looking up the rest from reference TRBV18 and TRBJ2-5 gives the full variable domain: NAGVMQNPRHLVRRRGQEARLRCSPMKGHSHVYWYRQLPEEGLKFMVYLQKENIIDESGMPKERFSAEFPKEGPSILRIQQVVRGDSAAYFCASSPTRGKLGETQYFGPGTRLLVL.

This sequence joins TRBV5-1 and TRBJ1-1; 8 nucleotides line up with TRBD1. Germline CDR1 and CDR2: SGHRS and YFSETQ. CDR3 length: 11 residues. V trimming: 5 bases; J trimming: 8 bases; junction bases outside the gene matches: 2. The CDR3 here is CASRQGVEAFF. Here the CDR3 DNA reads TGCGCCAGCAGACAGGGGGTAGAAGCTTTCTTT.

V gene TRBV5-8 combines with J gene TRBJ2-5; D not certain. This CDR3 contains 11 residues. In germline, CDR1 is SGHTS, CDR2 YDEGEE. The V end lost 4 bases, the J end lost 7 bases, and 8 bases lay between the germline ends. In DNA, the CDR3 is TGTGCCAGCAGCCCCCAGGCGACCCAGTACTTC. Translated: CASSPQATQYF.

The chain combines TRBV18 with TRBJ2-7; 13 positions match TRBD2. V lost 6 bases and J lost 1; bases outside the gene matches: 3. From germline, CDR1 is KGHSH and CDR2 LQKENI. The CDR3 extends over 15 amino acids. The CDR3 coding sequence is TGTGCCAGCTCGCGGACTAGCGGGGGTTCCTACGAGCAGTACTTC. It yields the protein CASSRTSGGSYEQYF.

The CDR3 DNA reads as TGTGCCAGCAGCGTAGGACTAGCGGGGGGAAACACCGGGGAGCTGTTTTTT. It codes for CASSVGLAGGNTGELFF. The chain carries TRBV9 and TRBJ2-2; 13 nucleotides align to TRBD2. The germline V gene has CDR1 SGDLS and CDR2 YYNGEE. The CDR3 contains 17 residues. V gave up 0 bases and J gave up 2 bases; unmatched junction bases: 1.

The gene calls are TRBV29-1 and TRBJ1-2, with unresolved D. Germline V CDR1 and CDR2: SQVTM, ANQGSEA. There are 11 residues in the CDR3. V lost 7 bases and J lost 6, with 12 bases in between. The CDR3 spells CSARVLDGYTF. In DNA form, the CDR3 reads TGCAGCGCCAGAGTGCTAGATGGCTACACCTTC.

This clone was counted once. The rearrangement links TRBV5-1 to TRBJ2-1; 12 positions match TRBD1. From germline, CDR1 is SGHRS and CDR2 YFSETQ. The CDR3 runs 15 residues. J was trimmed by 10 bases and V by 0 bases; bases with no gene match: 5. In nucleotides, the CDR3 is TGCGCCAGCAGCTTGGTGGGACAGGGGGCGCGGGAGCAGTTCTTC. Its protein product is CASSLVGQGAREQFF.

The chain joins TRBV5-4 to TRBJ1-6; possibly TRBD1 for D (5 bases). Germline CDR1 and CDR2: SGHNT and YYREEE (reference sequence). This CDR3 spans 14 amino acids. Trimming cost V 0 bases and J 10 bases, with 11 bases left between them. The CDR3 reads CASSLVGEFSPLHF. CDR3 coding DNA: TGTGCCAGCAGCTTGGTAGGGGAATTCTCACCCCTCCACTTT.

In its sample, this clone was seen once. The rearrangement links TRBV30 to TRBJ2-4; TRBD2 might be the D (7 bases). The V end lost 7 bases, the J end lost 4 bases, and 14 bases lay between the germline ends. Germline values: CDR1 GTSNPN, CDR2 SVGIG (reference sequence). The CDR3 has 13 residues. In nucleotides, the CDR3 is TGTGCCTTTAAGGGGGGGGCGAAAAACATTCAGTACTTC. Encoded protein: CAFKGGAKNIQYF.

V is TRBV7-6 and J is TRBJ2-2; a weak D match, TRBD2 (5 bases). Germline V gene data show CDR1 as SGHVS and CDR2 as FNYEAQ. V lost 0 bases and J 7 bases, leaving 15 bases between the germline ends. CDR3 size: 16 residues. The DNA for the CDR3 is TGTGCCAGCAGCTTAGCGTTTAGCGTTGAGGGCGGGGAGCTGTTTTTT. It translates to CASSLAFSVEGGELFF.

This rearrangement joins TRBV12-3 or TRBV12-4 to TRBJ2-7; TRBD1 is a possible D gene (6 bases). Trimming removed 6 bases at V and 5 bases at J, with 14 bases between. The CDR3 totals 13 residues. In DNA form, the CDR3 reads TGTGCCAGCAGGCGGCTTAACAGGGACGAGCAGTACTTC. Protein: CASRRLNRDEQYF.

The chain employs TRBV4-1 and TRBJ1-1; 12 bases are a match to TRBD1. The CDR3 is made up of 18 amino acids. Losses at the gene ends were 1 base for V and 5 bases for J; bases not matched to a gene: 11. In germline, CDR1 is MGHRA, CDR2 YSYEKL. CDR3 loop: CASSQGSDRDRGQTEAFF. As DNA, the CDR3 is TGCGCCAGCAGCCAAGGTTCAGACCGGGACAGGGGGCAAACTGAAGCTTTCTTT.